This TCR beta chain was obtained from a study of shared clonotypes between healthy human individuals. Study context: Each donor's CD8 memory used one plate, CD8 naive two, each CD4 subset three. Overall study findings and caveats: Between four donors, naive CD4 clonotypes were shared at a level of about 5%. The researchers took only blood, and tissue repertoires probably look different.

Researchers ran the assay at a deep level. This table comes from immunoSEQ multiplex PCR, and its TCRdb copy is limited to in-frame clones, with some not included. The table lists around 700,000 clones, around 72% of them singletons. A remark on this clone: Its specificity is not known.

This TCR derives from a woman in her 30s in good health. Specimen: memory CD4+ T cells sorted from blood. Noted subset: CD45RA-negative fraction.

The CDR3 here is CASGLRLAGTYNEQFF. CDR3 sequence (DNA): TGTGCTAGTGGTTTGAGACTAGCGGGAACCTACAATGAGCAGTTCTTC. The chain recombines TRBV12-5 with TRBJ2-1, with 11 bases aligning to TRBD2. Trimming took 2 bases from V and 2 from J; bases not matched to a gene: 2. Germline CDR1 LGHNT, CDR2 FRNRAP. The CDR3 consists of 16 residues.